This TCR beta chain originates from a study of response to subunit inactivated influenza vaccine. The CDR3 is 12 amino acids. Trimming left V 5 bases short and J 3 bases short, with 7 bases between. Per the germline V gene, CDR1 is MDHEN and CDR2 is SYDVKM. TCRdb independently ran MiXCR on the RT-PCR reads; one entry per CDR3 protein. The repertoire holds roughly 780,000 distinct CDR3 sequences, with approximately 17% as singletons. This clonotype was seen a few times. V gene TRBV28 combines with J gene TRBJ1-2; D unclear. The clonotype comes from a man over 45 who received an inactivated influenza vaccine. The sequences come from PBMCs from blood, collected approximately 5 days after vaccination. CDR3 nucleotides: TGTGCCAGCAGTCCGACGGACTATGGCTACACCTTC. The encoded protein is CASSPTDYGYTF.